This is a list of T cell receptor beta chains from one sample in a study of blood T cell repertoires in COVID-19. Using immunoSEQ multiplex PCR, the repertoire was profiled, and TCRdb retains in-frame clones only, with some absent. The sample includes 210,000 or so clones, 88% of them seen just once. Sequences were obtained from PBMCs or T cells enriched from blood (not recorded which). The receptors were sampled from a woman in her twenties or thirties who had been exposed to COVID-19. Each CDR3 is given without its conserved first and last residue.

v_gene: TRBV29-1
CDR3aa: SVDLGNTEAF

v_gene: TRBV30
CDR3aa: AWDAAARETQY

v_gene: TRBV7-9
CDR3aa: ASSQTTNTEAF

v_gene: TRBV18
CDR3aa: ASSPPGRKTGLEQF

v_gene: TRBV13
CDR3aa: ASRIIGANSPLH

v_gene: TRBV10-3
CDR3aa: AISPRTGKGTDTQY

v_gene: TRBV21-1
CDR3aa: ASSKAWGGFARGEAF

v_gene: TRBV5-1
CDR3aa: ASTEQGSTNEKLF

v_gene: TRBV14
CDR3aa: ASSQGGTGFEAF

v_gene: TRBV9
CDR3aa: ASSVDGGSTDTQY

v_gene: TRBV3-1/TRBV3-2
CDR3aa: ASSRPGIRTGSSEAF

v_gene: TRBV2
CDR3aa: ASSEAGALGEKLF

v_gene: TRBV27
CDR3aa: ASSPVNTGELF

v_gene: TRBV6-5
CDR3aa: ASTKTGQNTEAF

v_gene: TRBV2
CDR3aa: ASRSGAYSNQPQH

v_gene: TRBV7-9
CDR3aa: ASSLVGSSGNTIY

v_gene: TRBV5-1
CDR3aa: ASSDAIRGRARETQY

v_gene: TRBV10-3
CDR3aa: AISDPGERQPQH

v_gene: TRBV7-9
CDR3aa: ASSSLNTGELF

v_gene: TRBV28
CDR3aa: ASSPQTGGGNQPQH

v_gene: TRBV9
CDR3aa: ASSVGAGFGDMADTQY

v_gene: TRBV7-9
CDR3aa: ASSLYEGINQPQH

v_gene: TRBV9
CDR3aa: ASSVESGRGTNEKLF

v_gene: TRBV7-9
CDR3aa: ASSPPAGTSGYEQY

v_gene: TRBV6-5
CDR3aa: ASSYDGGNGNTIY